Shown below are 4 T cell receptor beta chains from a single sample sequenced in a study of shared clonotypes between healthy human individuals (dated by TCRdb to between 2020 and 2021). The protocol used for the library was the immunoSEQ multiplex PCR assay. This is the immuneACCESS table as TCRdb keeps it, with only in-frame sequences that have V and J called. A part of the clones is gone; compared with another copy, unresolved V genes explain less than half, and the rest is unexplained. The sample table holds 1.4 million to 1.5 million clones, of which roughly 97% were seen once. The top ten constitute approximately 1.2% of the sample. The sequenced sample consisted of naive CD4+ T cells sorted from blood. In light of the paper, this sample's cell subset or site label describes: CD45RA+ positively selected. The source of these receptors is a man aged 25 to 40 in good health.

The chain joins TRBV11-2 to TRBJ2-3; no firm D call. The CDR3 extends over 12 amino acids. Germline assignment: CDR1 SGHAT and CDR2 FQNNGV. Trimming pared 1 base from V and 5 bases from J, leaving 4 bases between. This CDR3 reads CASSLVGDTQYF. The CDR3 DNA follows: TGTGCCAGCAGCTTAGTAGGAGATACGCAGTATTTT.

J is TRBJ2-7 and V is TRBV9, with 7 bases aligning to TRBD1. The germline gives CDR1 SGDLS, CDR2 YYNGEE. The CDR3 extends over 15 amino acids. With 2 bases clipped from V and 1 base from J, the junction kept 6 bases outside the gene matches. CDR3 bases: TGTGCCAGCAGCGTGGGACAGCACAGTTCCTACGAGCAGTACTTC. It is translated as CASSVGQHSSYEQYF.

The genes are TRBV7-6 and TRBJ1-1; D is uncertain. The germline V gene has CDR1 SGHVS and CDR2 FNYEAQ. Trimming took 4 bases from V and 1 from J, leaving 10 bases between them. CDR3 length: 14 residues. As DNA, the CDR3 is TGTGCCAGCAGCTCACGATGGGGGAACACTGAAGCTTTCTTT. Protein product: CASSSRWGNTEAFF. Supplemented by reference TRBV7-6 and TRBJ1-1, the full variable domain reads GAGVSQSPRYKVTKRGQDVALRCDPISGHVSLYWYRQALGQGPEFLTYFNYEAQQDKSGLPNDRFSAERPEGSISTLTIQRTEQRDSAMYRCASSSRWGNTEAFFGQGTRLTVV.

This clone was counted a single time. The genes are TRBV18 and TRBJ1-1; possibly TRBD1 for D (6 bases). The CDR3 has 15 residues. Trimming stripped 3 bases from V and 0 bases from J, with 11 bases between. CDR1 is KGHSH and CDR2 is LQKENI in the germline V gene. The DNA for the CDR3 is TGTGCCAGCTCACCCCCACAGGGCATGAACACTGAAGCTTTCTTT. Translated, it gives CASSPPQGMNTEAFF. Together with reference TRBV18 and TRBJ1-1, the CDR3 gives the full variable domain: NAGVMQNPRHLVRRRGQEARLRCSPMKGHSHVYWYRQLPEEGLKFMVYLQKENIIDESGMPKERFSAEFPKEGPSILRIQQVVRGDSAAYFCASSPPQGMNTEAFFGQGTRLTVV.